Listed below are T cell receptor beta chains from one sample, sequenced in a study of T-cell reconstitution after alpha-beta-depleted transplantation in children. TCRdb processed the PCR reads anew with MiXCR; each CDR3 protein has one entry. The sample contains about 200,000 distinct CDR3 sequences, approximately 7% of which appear only once. The specimen comprised PBMCs, sampled before TCRalphabeta/CD19-depleted stem cell transplant. These receptors were collected from a boy aged 2-9 years with acute lymphoblastic leukemia, due to receive a stem cell transplant. Both conserved end residues are part of each CDR3. The D gene is left open where the match is weak. Clone size is not always given. Where it is, it says once, few, many or a class for expanded clones.

J gene,V gene,D gene,clone size,CDR3 DNA,CDR3 protein
TRBJ2-2,TRBV6-1,TRBD1,few,TGTGCCACCAGGGGGTCCAACACCGGGGAGCTGTTTTTT,CATRGSNTGELFF
TRBJ2-2,TRBV9,TRBD1,-,TGTGCCAGCAGCGTAGCAGACAGGGGGAACGGGGAGCTGTTTTTT,CASSVADRGNGELFF
TRBJ1-6,TRBV7-2,TRBD1,many,TGTGCCAGCAGCTTGGGGCAGGGGGTTACAAATTCACCCCTCCACTTT,CASSLGQGVTNSPLHF
TRBJ2-2,TRBV4-3,-,-,TGCGCCAGCAGCCATATTAGGGGGGCCGCGAACACCGGGGAGCTGTTTTTT,CASSHIRGAANTGELFF
TRBJ1-1,TRBV3-1,TRBD1,many,TGTGCCAGCAGTTTACCCGGGACAGGGGGCACTGAAGCTTTCTTT,CASSLPGTGGTEAFF
TRBJ2-5,TRBV9,-,many,TGTGCCAGCAGCGTAAGGGGGAACCAAGAGACCCAGTACTTC,CASSVRGNQETQYF
TRBJ1-1,TRBV19,-,many,TGTGCCAGTAGTATCTACAGAGATGAAGCTTTCTTT,CASSIYRDEAFF
TRBJ1-1,TRBV20-1,-,few,TGCAGTGCTAAGGGTGTAACACAGGGCCGAGCTTTCTTT,CSAKGVTQGRAFF
TRBJ2-3,TRBV6-6,-,many,TGTGCCAGCGTGGGACGAGGCACAGATACGCAGTATTTT,CASVGRGTDTQYF
TRBJ1-1,TRBV20-1,-,many,TGCAGTGCTAGAGCATCATGGGGGTCCACTGAAGCTTTCTTT,CSARASWGSTEAFF
TRBJ2-1,TRBV12-3/TRBV12-4,TRBD1,many,TGTGCCAGCAGTTGGACAGGGGCCTACAATGAGCAGTTCTTC,CASSWTGAYNEQFF
TRBJ2-5,TRBV12-3/TRBV12-4,-,many,TGTGCCAGCAGTTTAGCTGCGGGGGCCCAAGAGACCCAGTACTTC,CASSLAAGAQETQYF
TRBJ2-3,TRBV6-5,TRBD2,few,TGTGCCAGCAGTTACTCTTCCGCTAGCGGGGGGGCAGATACGCAGTATTTT,CASSYSSASGGADTQYF
TRBJ2-7,TRBV20-1,-,-,TGCAGCGTAAAGCGGGACAGTAGCTCCTACGAGCAGTACTTC,CSVKRDSSSYEQYF
TRBJ2-7,TRBV29-1,-,many,TGCAGCGTTACCGGGGCAGTCACCTACGAGCAGTACTTC,CSVTGAVTYEQYF
TRBJ2-3,TRBV7-9,-,many,TGTGCCAGCAGCTTAATTATCGGAGAGTGGAATACGCAGTATTTT,CASSLIIGEWNTQYF
TRBJ2-7,TRBV5-1,TRBD1,-,TGCGCCAGCAGTGATGCCCAGGGGGCGTGGGAGCAGTACTTC,CASSDAQGAWEQYF
TRBJ2-2,TRBV29-1,-,many,TGCAGCACTCGCACGACATTGAACACCGGGGAGCTGTTTTTT,CSTRTTLNTGELFF
TRBJ1-5,TRBV28,-,few,TGTGCCAGCAGTTCCCTCCCGGTCGATAGCAATCAGCCCCAGCATTTT,CASSSLPVDSNQPQHF
TRBJ1-4,TRBV20-1,-,many,TGCAGTGCTTCCCAGGGTGGGAATGAAAAACTGTTTTTT,CSASQGGNEKLFF
TRBJ2-2,TRBV12-3/TRBV12-4,TRBD1,many,TGTGCCAGCAGTTTTTCCACAGGGGGCACCGGGGAGCTGTTTTTT,CASSFSTGGTGELFF
TRBJ2-3,TRBV20-1,-,many,TGCAGTGTAACAGATGGGACTGTGGGCGCAGATACGCAGTATTTT,CSVTDGTVGADTQYF
TRBJ2-2,TRBV29-1,-,many,TGCAGCGTTGATAGGGGAAACACCGGGGAGCTGTTTTTT,CSVDRGNTGELFF
TRBJ2-1,TRBV7-9,-,many,TGTGCCAGCAGCCTTCGGGGCATAGGGTACAATGAGCAGTTCTTC,CASSLRGIGYNEQFF
TRBJ2-7,TRBV29-1,-,few,TGCAGCGTTGAGGCGGGGCCTAGGGAAGAGCAGTACTTC,CSVEAGPREEQYF
TRBJ2-7,TRBV20-1,TRBD1,few,TGCAGTGCTAGAAAAAAAGGGACAGACTACGAGCAGTACTTC,CSARKKGTDYEQYF